These 31 T cell receptor beta chains originate from one sample sequenced in a study of blood T cells in healthy people across ages. Then a second PCR, running about 6 to 12 cycles, was carried out with a sample-barcoded 5' primer and a J-beta primer mix. MiXCR, applied by TCRdb to the 5' RACE reads, yields one record per CDR3 protein. Of 1.5 million to 2 million distinct CDR3 sequences listed, just under 50% are singletons. Input material: blood. These receptors came from a woman aged 40 to 49 in good health.

The table lists this clonotype with a count of one. Given the absence of the conserved phenylalanine or tryptophan at the CDR3 end, a read error is likely. The chain has TRBV20-1 and TRBJ2-3; no definite D call. This CDR3 spans 13 amino acids. With 7 bases removed from V and 2 bases from J, the gap between germline ends came to 13 bases. Germline loops: CDR1 DFQATT, CDR2 SNEGSKA (reference sequence). The CDR3 region has the DNA TGCAGTGTGAGAGTTTTAAACACAGATACGCAGTATTTG. Its protein is CSVRVLNTDTQYL.

The V gene is TRBV6-6, the J gene TRBJ2-1; tentative D call: TRBD1 (5 bases). The CDR3 runs 15 residues. Germline V CDR1 and CDR2: MNHNY, SVGAGI (reference sequence). V lost 6 bases, J lost 8 bases, and 20 bases lay in between. CDR3 region: CASRNAVGAADEQFF. The CDR3 DNA sequence: TGTGCCAGCAGAAACGCCGTAGGGGCCGCGGATGAGCAGTTCTTC.

The chain employs TRBV14 and TRBJ2-1, with D possibly TRBD2 on 6 matching bases. Trimming left V 2 bases short and J 2 bases short, with 10 bases between. Germline loops: CDR1 SGHDN, CDR2 FVKESK. The CDR3 loop spans 15 amino acids. CDR3 DNA sequence: TGTGCCAGCAGCCAACGGGGGTTAACCTACAATGAGCAGTTCTTC. It translates to CASSQRGLTYNEQFF. Full variable domain (missing parts from reference TRBV14 and TRBJ2-1): EAGVTQFPSHSVIEKGQTVTLRCDPISGHDNLYWYRRVMGKEIKFLLHFVKESKQDESGMPNNRFLAERTGGTYSTLKVQPAELEDSGVYFCASSQRGLTYNEQFFGPGTRLTVL.

The rearrangement joins TRBV12-3 or TRBV12-4 to TRBJ1-6; 7 bases map to TRBD1. V was clipped by 10 bases and J by 10 bases; unmatched bases: 7. The CDR3 sequence is 12 residues long. The CDR3 bases are TGTGCCACCAGGGGGTTAGAATCACCCCTCCACTTT. This codes for CATRGLESPLHF.

This clonotype was seen a handful of times. This rearrangement joins TRBV2 to TRBJ2-6; 8 nucleotides line up with TRBD1. Trimming took 4 bases from V and 1 from J; bases not matched to a gene: 9. This CDR3 has 18 residues. Germline V gene sequence: CDR1 SNHLY, CDR2 FYNNEI. CDR3 sequence (DNA): TGTGCCAGCAGTGGAGGGGGACAGGTGACATCTGGGGCCAACGTCCTGACTTTC. Amino acids: CASSGGGQVTSGANVLTF. Full variable domain (missing parts from reference TRBV2 and TRBJ2-6): EPEVTQTPSHQVTQMGQEVILRCVPISNHLYFYWYRQILGQKVEFLVSFYNNEISEKSEIFDDQFSVERPDGSNFTLKIRSTKLEDSAMYFCASSGGGQVTSGANVLTFGAGSRLTVL.

The chain couples TRBV7-8 to TRBJ1-4, with TRBD1 identical over 8 bases. The trim removed 7 bases at V and 7 bases at J, leaving 8 bases unmatched. Looked up from germline, CDR1 is SGHVS and CDR2 is FQNEAQ. The CDR3 has 14 residues. The CDR3 sequence is CASIPQGAGEKLFF. Written as DNA, the CDR3 is TGTGCCAGCATCCCTCAGGGGGCTGGTGAAAAACTGTTTTTT.

The rearrangement links TRBV5-1 to TRBJ1-2; TRBD1 agrees at 7 bases. After removal of 0 bases from V and 1 base from J, the junction contained 3 bases not matched to a gene. Per the germline V gene, CDR1 is SGHRS and CDR2 is YFSETQ. The CDR3 length is 15 residues. The CDR3 here is CASSLEGTVNYGYTF. CDR3 sequence (DNA): TGCGCCAGCAGCTTGGAGGGGACAGTTAACTATGGCTACACCTTC.

The J gene is TRBJ1-2, the V gene TRBV5-1, with 7 bases that match TRBD1. The trim removed 4 bases at V and 8 bases at J, leaving 8 bases unmatched. The CDR3 has 13 residues. CDR1 SGHRS and CDR2 YFSETQ come from the germline V gene. The CDR3 DNA follows: TGCGCCAGCAGCACCAGGGGGGTGGACGGCTACACCTTC. The encoded protein is CASSTRGVDGYTF. Supplemented by reference TRBV5-1 and TRBJ1-2, the full variable domain reads KAGVTQTPRYLIKTRGQQVTLSCSPISGHRSVSWYQQTPGQGLQFLFEYFSETQRNKGNFPGRFSGRQFSNSRSEMNVSTLELGDSALYLCASSTRGVDGYTFGSGTRLTVV.

In its sample, this clonotype was seen a few times. J is TRBJ2-3 and V is TRBV4-3; 9 bases match TRBD1. Germline V CDR1 and CDR2: LGHNA, YSLEER. The junction had 7 bases not matched to a gene; V was cut back by 3 bases and J by 3 bases. The CDR3 has 16 amino acids. CDR3 in amino acids: CASSQASGQGTDTQYF. CDR3 nucleotide sequence: TGCGCCAGCAGCCAGGCTTCAGGACAGGGGACAGATACGCAGTATTTT.

The rearrangement uses TRBV15 and TRBJ2-4, with D perhaps TRBD1 (5 bases). Matching the DNA end better, TRBJ2-7 makes the J call doubtful. Germline V lookup: CDR1 LNHNV, CDR2 YYDKDF (reference sequence). The CDR3 has 14 residues. The CDR3 sequence is CATSRDWQGSEQYF. Here the CDR3 DNA reads TGTGCCACCAGCAGAGATTGGCAGGGCAGCGAGCAGTACTTC.

In its sample, this clonotype was seen a few times. This chain connects TRBV10-3 to TRBJ2-7, with unresolved D. From germline, CDR1 is ENHRY and CDR2 SYGVKD. Trimming stripped 0 bases from V and 2 bases from J, with 14 bases between. The CDR3 spans 16 residues. The CDR3 DNA follows: TGTGCCATCAGTGAGTCGAAGGAGTACTCGACCTACGAGCAGTACTTC. Protein: CAISESKEYSTYEQYF.

The V call is TRBV20-1, the J call TRBJ1-6, with D perhaps TRBD1 (6 bases). Germline assignment: CDR1 DFQATT and CDR2 SNEGSKA (reference sequence). Trimming pared 5 bases from V and 14 bases from J, leaving 13 bases between. The length of the CDR3 is 11 residues. The CDR3 spells CSAWTVGALHF. The CDR3 nucleotides are TGCAGTGCTTGGACAGTCGGGGCCCTCCACTTT.

This chain links TRBV28 with TRBJ2-5; 11 nucleotides line up with TRBD2. After removal of 3 bases from V and 5 bases from J, the junction contained 5 bases not matched to a gene. The germline gives CDR1 MDHEN, CDR2 SYDVKM. This CDR3 has 15 amino acids. CDR3 nucleotide sequence: TGTGCCAGCAGTTTTAGCGGGGGGGTCGTCGAGACCCAGTACTTC. It is translated as CASSFSGGVVETQYF.

This clonotype was seen only a few times. The genes are TRBV27 and TRBJ1-2, with 7 bases fitting TRBD1. CDR1 is MNHEY and CDR2 is SMNVEV in the germline V gene (reference sequence). There are 13 residues in the CDR3. Trimming cost V 7 bases and J 2 bases; bases outside gene matches: 4. CDR3 protein: CASTRTGNYGYTF. CDR3 DNA: TGTGCCAGCACAAGGACAGGCAACTATGGCTACACCTTC.

This rearrangement joins TRBV20-1 to TRBJ1-2; D is unresolved. The CDR3 totals 13 residues. Germline assignment: CDR1 DFQATT and CDR2 SNEGSKA (reference sequence). Trimming took off 4 bases at V and 3 bases at J, with 12 bases between the two ends. The CDR3 loop reads CSAIEAQDYGYTF. CDR3 DNA sequence: TGCAGTGCTATCGAGGCCCAGGACTATGGCTACACCTTC.

The chain joins TRBV6-1 to TRBJ2-6; tentative D call: TRBD2 (7 bases). CDR3 length equals 18 residues. Germline-derived CDR1 and CDR2 are MNHNS and SASEGT. Deletions cut 5 bases from V and 2 bases from J, with 19 bases between. The CDR3 is CASSPLHTGRAGANVLTF. The DNA of the CDR3 is TGTGCCAGCAGTCCCCTCCACACAGGGAGGGCTGGGGCCAACGTCCTGACTTTC.

This clonotype was found a few times. The chain joins TRBV4-1 to TRBJ2-1; no firm D call. Germline V gene lookup returns CDR1 MGHRA and CDR2 YSYEKL. The CDR3 spans 13 residues. V shed 4 bases and J shed 7 bases, with 11 bases lying between them. The CDR3 reads CASSPFPENEQFF. CDR3 nucleotides: TGCGCCAGCAGCCCCTTCCCGGAGAATGAGCAGTTCTTC.

This clonotype has at least ten counts. The J gene is TRBJ1-2, the V gene TRBV7-2; D is unclear. Trimming took 1 base from V and 4 from J, leaving 13 bases between them. Germline V gene sequence: CDR1 SGHTA, CDR2 FQGNSA. The CDR3 loop spans 15 amino acids. The CDR3 loop is CASSLGLEFSYGYTF. CDR3 in DNA: TGTGCCAGCAGCTTAGGGTTGGAGTTTTCCTATGGCTACACCTTC.

This chain uses TRBV5-1 with TRBJ2-5; 9 bases map to TRBD1. Trimming took 4 bases from V and 3 from J; bases not matched to a gene: 10. This CDR3 is 16 amino acids long. Germline CDR1 is SGHRS and CDR2 is YFSETQ. For the CDR3, the DNA is TGCGCCAGCAGCGTGACCCCGGGACAGGGCAAAGAGACCCAGTACTTC. As protein: CASSVTPGQGKETQYF.

This clonotype is a singleton in its sample. V and J are TRBV13 and TRBJ2-5; D gene uncertain. Germline V gives CDR1 PRHDT, CDR2 FYEKMQ (reference sequence). V was cut by 1 base and J by 2 bases, with 11 bases left in between. The CDR3 consists of 15 residues. The CDR3 reads CASSLEIARQETQYF. CDR3 sequence (DNA): TGTGCCAGCAGCTTAGAAATAGCCAGACAAGAGACCCAGTACTTC.

The chain joins TRBV28 to TRBJ1-6; TRBD1 aligns across 7 bases. CDR3 length equals 17 residues. Germline V gene data show CDR1 as MDHEN and CDR2 as SYDVKM. V was clipped by 6 bases and J by 7 bases; unmatched bases: 15. CDR3 DNA: TGTGCCAGCAGCCAACCCCAGGGGGGCGGGGGAAATTCACCCCTCCACTTT. Its protein product is CASSQPQGGGGNSPLHF.

The chain couples TRBV29-1 to TRBJ2-4; D uncertain. CDR3 length: 13 amino acids. In germline, CDR1 is SQVTM, CDR2 ANQGSEA. Trimming left V 4 bases short and J 5 bases short, with 12 bases between. CDR3 nucleotides: TGCAGCGTTGGGATGGCACTTGAAAACATTCAGTACTTC. It encodes CSVGMALENIQYF.

The V gene is TRBV20-1, the J gene TRBJ2-7; D remains unclear. Judging by the DNA end, TRBJ2-5 fits better; the J call may be wrong. Looked up from germline, CDR1 is DFQATT and CDR2 is SNEGSKA (reference sequence). There are 14 residues in the CDR3. DNA of the CDR3: TGCAGTGCTAGAGATAGCACCGGTAAAGAGACCCAGTACTTC. Its translation: CSARDSTGKETQYF.

V is TRBV6-1 and J is TRBJ2-5, with 9 bases fitting TRBD1. After removal of 10 bases from V and 0 bases from J, the junction contained 6 bases not matched to a gene. The germline CDR1 and CDR2 sequences are MNHNS and SASEGT. The CDR3 contains 14 residues. CDR3 coding DNA: TGTGCCACCAGGACAGGGGCCCACCAAGAGACCCAGTACTTC. Protein product: CATRTGAHQETQYF.

This clonotype occurred a few times. The gene calls are TRBV7-9 and TRBJ2-6; the D gene is possibly TRBD2 (6 bases). There are 17 residues in the CDR3. Trimming removed 5 bases at V and 2 bases at J, with 16 bases between. In germline, CDR1 is SEHNR, CDR2 FQNEAQ (reference sequence). The CDR3 coding sequence is TGTGCCAGCAGCCCTCGGGTAGGAGGGCCTGGGGCCAACGTCCTGACTTTC. Its protein is CASSPRVGGPGANVLTF.

This clonotype was observed a few times. The V call is TRBV12-3 or TRBV12-4, the J call TRBJ2-5; a weak D match, TRBD1 (6 bases). This CDR3 is built from 14 residues. Trimming shortened V by 6 bases and J by 2 bases, and 13 bases separated the two germline ends. The CDR3 sequence is CASRNWDTQETQYF. The CDR3 region has the DNA TGTGCCAGCAGAAATTGGGACACTCAAGAGACCCAGTACTTC.

The genes are TRBV6-6 and TRBJ2-1; 8 bases agree with TRBD1. Germline values: CDR1 MNHNY, CDR2 SVGAGI (reference sequence). After removal of 2 bases from V and 3 bases from J, the junction contained 3 bases not matched to a gene. CDR3 length: 15 amino acids. The chain's CDR3 is CASSYDRGNYNEQFF. The CDR3, as DNA: TGTGCCAGCAGTTACGACAGGGGAAACTACAATGAGCAGTTCTTC.

The rearrangement uses TRBV4-2 and TRBJ1-5, with D tentatively TRBD1 (5 bases). This CDR3 comprises 15 residues. Germline-derived CDR1 and CDR2 are LGHNA and YNFKEQ. Deletions cut 1 base from V and 3 bases from J, with 10 bases between. CDR3 sequence reads: CASSQVPRDNQPQHF. CDR3 sequence (DNA): TGTGCCAGCAGCCAAGTCCCCAGGGACAATCAGCCCCAGCATTTT.

V gene TRBV7-2 combines with J gene TRBJ2-6; D unclear. The CDR3 runs to 16 residues. Trimming shortened V by 6 bases and J by 0 bases, and 12 bases separated the two germline ends. Germline V gene lookup returns CDR1 SGHTA and CDR2 FQGNSA. The CDR3 protein is CASSLRAPSGANVLTF. The DNA of the CDR3 is TGTGCCAGCAGTCTTAGAGCCCCCTCTGGGGCCAACGTCCTGACTTTC.

The genes are TRBV4-2 and TRBJ2-3; 8 bases align to TRBD1. This CDR3 contains 14 residues. From germline, CDR1 is LGHNA and CDR2 YNFKEQ. The ends lost 9 bases at V and 0 bases at J; junction bases unmatched: 5. The CDR3 nucleotides are TGTGCCAGTCAGGGGGCTCAGAGCACAGATACGCAGTATTTT. Translation gives CASQGAQSTDTQYF.

This sequence joins TRBV11-2 and TRBJ2-4, with 11 positions matching TRBD2. The germline gives CDR1 SGHAT, CDR2 FQNNGV. This CDR3 is 13 amino acids long. V lost 5 bases to trimming and J lost 13 bases; unmatched junction nucleotides: 7. CDR3 coding DNA: TGTGCCAGCAGCGCGCCGGGACTAGCGGAACAGTACTTC. Its translation is CASSAPGLAEQYF.